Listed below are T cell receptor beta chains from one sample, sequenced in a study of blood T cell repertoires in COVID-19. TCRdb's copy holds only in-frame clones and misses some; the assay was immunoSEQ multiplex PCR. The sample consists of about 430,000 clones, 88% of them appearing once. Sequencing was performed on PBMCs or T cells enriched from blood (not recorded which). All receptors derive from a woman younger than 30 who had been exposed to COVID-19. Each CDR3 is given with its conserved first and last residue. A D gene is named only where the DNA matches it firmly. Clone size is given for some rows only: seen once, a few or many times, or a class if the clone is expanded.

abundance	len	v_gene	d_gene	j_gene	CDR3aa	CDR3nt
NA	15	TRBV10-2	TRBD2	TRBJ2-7	CASRGVAGGGYEQYF	TGCGCCAGCAGAGGGGTAGCGGGAGGAGGGTACGAGCAGTACTTC
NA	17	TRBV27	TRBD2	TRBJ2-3	CASSFLTSGQSTDTQYF	TGTGCCAGCAGTTTCTTGACTAGCGGACAATCCACAGATACGCAGTATTTT
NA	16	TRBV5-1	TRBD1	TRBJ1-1	CASSLRPGGMNTEAFF	TGCGCCAGCAGCTTGAGGCCAGGGGGCATGAACACTGAAGCTTTCTTT
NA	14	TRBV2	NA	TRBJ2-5	CASSADRSRETQYF	TGTGCCAGCAGTGCCGACAGGTCCCGGGAGACCCAGTACTTC
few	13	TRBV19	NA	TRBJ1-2	CASSLQGNYGYTF	TGTGCCAGTAGCCTACAGGGTAATTATGGCTACACCTTC
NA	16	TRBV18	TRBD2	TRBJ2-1	CASSPSNGLAGNEQFF	TGTGCCAGCTCACCGTCGAACGGACTAGCGGGAAATGAGCAGTTCTTC
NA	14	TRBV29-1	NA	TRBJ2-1	CSVGGRIGVYEQFF	TGCAGCGTCGGGGGACGGATAGGGGTCTATGAGCAGTTCTTC
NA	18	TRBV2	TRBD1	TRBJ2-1	CASSEGTVNALWDNEQFF	TGTGCCAGCAGCGAAGGGACAGTAAATGCTCTATGGGACAATGAGCAGTTCTTC
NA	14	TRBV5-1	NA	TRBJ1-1	CASSLEGYSREAFF	TGCGCCAGCAGCTTGGAAGGCTATTCCAGGGAAGCTTTCTTT
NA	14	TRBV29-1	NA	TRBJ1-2	CSVDGGGGDYGYTF	TGCAGCGTTGATGGTGGCGGGGGAGACTATGGCTACACCTTC
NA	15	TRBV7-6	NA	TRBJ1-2	CASSLGSGAGYGYTF	TGTGCCAGCAGCTTAGGGTCAGGGGCAGGCTATGGCTACACCTTC
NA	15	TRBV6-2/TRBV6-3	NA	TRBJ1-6	CASSETVVLDSPLHF	TGTGCCAGCAGTGAGACAGTCGTTCTGGATTCACCCCTCCACTTT
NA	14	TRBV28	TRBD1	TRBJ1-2	CATYRDRGNYGYTF	TGTGCCACATACCGGGACAGGGGTAACTATGGCTACACCTTC
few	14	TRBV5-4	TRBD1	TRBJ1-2	CASSQVEGAYGYTF	TGTGCCAGCAGCCAGGTGGAGGGGGCCTATGGCTACACCTTC
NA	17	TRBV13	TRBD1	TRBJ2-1	CASSSPPGQGAIHEQFF	TGTGCCAGCAGCTCACCCCCGGGACAGGGGGCGATCCATGAGCAGTTCTTC
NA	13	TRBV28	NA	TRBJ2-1	CASSGQTYNEQFF	TGTGCCAGCAGCGGACAGACCTACAATGAGCAGTTCTTC
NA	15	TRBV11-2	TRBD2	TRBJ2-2	CASIPTSGGTGELFF	TGTGCCAGCATCCCCACTAGCGGGGGCACCGGGGAGCTGTTTTTT
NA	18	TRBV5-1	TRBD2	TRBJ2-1	CASSYFRLAGGTLNEQFF	TGCGCCAGCAGCTACTTTAGACTAGCGGGGGGCACCCTAAATGAGCAGTTCTTC
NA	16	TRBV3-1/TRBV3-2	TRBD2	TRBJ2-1	CASSQFGLAGGNEQFF	TGTGCCAGCAGCCAATTCGGACTAGCGGGAGGCAATGAGCAGTTCTTC
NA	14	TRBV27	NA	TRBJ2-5	CASSSTLRGETQYF	TGTGCCAGCAGTTCCACCCTCCGCGGAGAGACCCAGTACTTC
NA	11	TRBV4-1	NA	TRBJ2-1	CASRSVNEQFF	TGCGCCAGCCGGTCGGTCAATGAGCAGTTCTTC
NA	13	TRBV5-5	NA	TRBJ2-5	CASSSSSVETQYF	TGTGCCAGCAGCTCGAGTAGCGTGGAGACCCAGTACTTC
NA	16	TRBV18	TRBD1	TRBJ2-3	CASSPDRAQYTDTQYF	TGTGCCAGCTCACCGGACAGGGCTCAATACACAGATACGCAGTATTTT
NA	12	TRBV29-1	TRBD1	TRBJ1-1	CSDGQENTEAFF	TGCAGCGACGGACAGGAGAACACTGAAGCTTTCTTT
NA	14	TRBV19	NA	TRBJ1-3	CASSPLGAGNTIYF	TGTGCCAGTAGTCCACTCGGGGCTGGAAACACCATATATTTT
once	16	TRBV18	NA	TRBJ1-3	CASSQTGPDSGNTIYF	TGTGCCAGCTCACAGACAGGTCCCGACTCTGGAAACACCATATATTTT
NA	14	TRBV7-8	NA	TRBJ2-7	CASSLRGYSYEQYF	TGTGCCAGCAGCTTAAGAGGGTACTCCTACGAGCAGTACTTC
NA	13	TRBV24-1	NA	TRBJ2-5	CATSDQGVETQYF	TGTGCCACCAGTGATCAGGGTGTGGAGACCCAGTACTTC
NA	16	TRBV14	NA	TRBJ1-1	CASSHPQDRQNTEAFF	TGTGCCAGCAGCCACCCCCAGGACAGACAGAACACTGAAGCTTTCTTT
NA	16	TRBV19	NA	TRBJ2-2	CASNAVASANTGELFF	TGTGCCAGCAATGCGGTTGCGTCCGCGAACACCGGGGAGCTGTTTTTT
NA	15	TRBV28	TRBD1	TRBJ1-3	CASSYPLPGTGKTYF	TGTGCCAGCAGTTACCCCCTTCCCGGGACAGGGAAGACTTATTTT
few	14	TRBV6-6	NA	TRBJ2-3	CASMGGGRTDTQYF	TGTGCCAGCATGGGGGGAGGAAGGACAGATACGCAGTATTTT
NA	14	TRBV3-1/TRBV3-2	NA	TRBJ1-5	CASSQDSSNQPQHF	TGTGCCAGCAGCCAGGACTCGAGCAATCAGCCCCAGCATTTT
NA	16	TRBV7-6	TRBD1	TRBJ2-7	CASSLVPTGASYEQYF	TGTGCCAGCAGCTTAGTTCCTACAGGGGCGTCCTACGAGCAGTACTTC
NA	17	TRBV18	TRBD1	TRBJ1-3	CASSTNRDRREGNTIYF	TGTGCCAGCTCAACGAATCGGGACAGGCGTGAAGGAAACACCATATATTTT
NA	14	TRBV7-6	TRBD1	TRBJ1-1	CASSLQIDRVEAFF	TGTGCCAGCAGCTTACAAATCGACAGGGTTGAAGCTTTCTTT
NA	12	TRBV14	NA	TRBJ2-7	CASSQDSWWQYF	TGTGCCAGCAGCCAAGATAGCTGGTGGCAGTACTTC
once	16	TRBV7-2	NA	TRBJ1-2	CASSLAPEAANYGYTF	TGTGCCAGCAGCTTAGCCCCAGAGGCAGCTAACTATGGCTACACCTTC
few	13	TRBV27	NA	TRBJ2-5	CASSTGRRETQYF	TGTGCCAGCTCGACAGGGAGGAGAGAGACCCAGTACTTC
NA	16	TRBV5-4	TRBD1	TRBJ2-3	CASSGDRGRNTDTQYF	TGTGCCAGCAGCGGCGACAGGGGGCGTAACACAGATACGCAGTATTTT
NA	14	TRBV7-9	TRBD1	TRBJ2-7	CASSLGQGGYEQYF	TGTGCCAGCAGCCTAGGACAGGGGGGCTACGAGCAGTACTTC
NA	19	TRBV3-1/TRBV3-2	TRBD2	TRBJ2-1	CASSQVGYSTSGRGNEQFF	TGTGCCAGCAGCCAAGTGGGTTATTCGACTAGCGGGAGAGGGAATGAGCAGTTCTTC
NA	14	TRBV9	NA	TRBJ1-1	CASSGFGGDTEAFF	TGTGCCAGCAGTGGTTTTGGGGGGGACACTGAAGCTTTCTTT
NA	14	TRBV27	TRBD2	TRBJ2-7	CASSLREGQYEQYF	TGTGCCAGCAGTTTACGGGAGGGCCAATACGAGCAGTACTTC
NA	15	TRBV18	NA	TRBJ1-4	CASSAAGVQGEKLFF	TGTGCCAGCTCCGCCGCAGGCGTACAGGGAGAAAAACTGTTTTTT
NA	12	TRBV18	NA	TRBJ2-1	CASSVLNNEQFF	TGTGCCAGCTCAGTGTTAAACAATGAGCAGTTCTTC
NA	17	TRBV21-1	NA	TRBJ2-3	CASSRQLAGGSTDTQYF	TGTGCCAGCAGCAGGCAACTAGCGGGGGGTTCCACAGATACGCAGTATTTT
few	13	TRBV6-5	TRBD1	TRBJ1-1	CASRGQANTEAFF	TGTGCCAGCAGGGGACAGGCCAACACTGAAGCTTTCTTT
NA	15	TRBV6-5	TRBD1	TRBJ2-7	CASSRPGTGGNEQYF	TGTGCCAGCAGCCGCCCCGGGACAGGGGGCAACGAGCAGTACTTC